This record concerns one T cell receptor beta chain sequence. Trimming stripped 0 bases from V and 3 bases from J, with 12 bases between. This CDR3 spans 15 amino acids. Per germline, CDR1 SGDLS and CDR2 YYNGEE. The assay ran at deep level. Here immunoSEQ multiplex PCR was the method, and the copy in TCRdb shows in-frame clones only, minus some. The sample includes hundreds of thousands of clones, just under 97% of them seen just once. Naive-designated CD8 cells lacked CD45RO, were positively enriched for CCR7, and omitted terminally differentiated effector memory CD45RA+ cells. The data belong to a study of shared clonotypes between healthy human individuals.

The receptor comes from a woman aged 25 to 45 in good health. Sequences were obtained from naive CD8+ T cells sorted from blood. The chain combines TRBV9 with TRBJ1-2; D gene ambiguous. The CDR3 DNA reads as TGTGCCAGCAGCGTAGATGGGGTAACGGACTATGGCTACACCTTC. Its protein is CASSVDGVTDYGYTF.